Presented here are 23 T cell receptor beta chains from one specimen sequenced in a study of vaccination and CD4 T cells after COVID-19. Treatment denoted: approximately 9-day PBMC culture with coronavirus spike peptide pools or control peptides (ViraFEST assay). What these receptors recognize is not known. The study sequenced cultured CD4+ T cell DNA using the Oncomine TCR Beta short-read assay. MiXCR was run by TCRdb on the PCR reads, yielding one entry per CDR3 protein. This sample carries about 10,000 distinct CDR3 sequences, 53% of them seen once, and the ten largest clones take roughly 13%. Sequencing was done on a sample of CD4+ T cells from blood, cultured in vitro. The source of these receptors is a human donor who had recovered from COVID-19.

This clonotype was counted between two and nine times. The chain uses TRBV2 and TRBJ2-2, with D maybe TRBD2 (6 bases). The CDR3 runs to 15 residues. Germline lookup yields CDR1 SNHLY and CDR2 FYNNEI. The germline V and J ends were trimmed by 4 bases and 2 bases, with 11 bases remaining between them. The DNA for the CDR3 is TGTGCCAGCAGTGTCCTAGCGATTAACACCGGGGAGCTGTTTTTT. As protein: CASSVLAINTGELFF.

This clonotype has more than one count but fewer than ten. The V call is TRBV15, the J call TRBJ1-3, with no clear D. Between the trimmed V and J ends, which lost 4 bases and 0 bases, there was a span of 10 bases. CDR1 is LNHNV, CDR2 YYDKDF, per germline (reference sequence). The CDR3 runs 15 residues. The DNA of the CDR3 is TGTGCCACCAGCAAAGGACGGACCTCTGGAAACACCATATATTTT. It translates to CATSKGRTSGNTIYF.

V usage is TRBV7-3 and J usage is TRBJ1-2, with D perhaps matching TRBD1 (5 bases). Trimming removed 5 bases at V and 1 base at J, with 14 bases between. CDR3 size: 15 residues. Germline CDR1 is SGHTA and CDR2 is FQGTGA. CDR3: CASSPMSGGNYGYTF. The CDR3 coding sequence is TGTGCCAGCAGCCCCATGTCGGGGGGTAACTATGGCTACACCTTC.

J is TRBJ1-5 and V is TRBV6-4; 8 positions match TRBD1. CDR3 size: 15 residues. J gave up 2 bases and V 3 bases, and 3 bases lay outside the gene matches. The V gene's germline CDR1 is MRHNA and CDR2 SNTAGT. In DNA form, the CDR3 reads TGTGCCAGCAGTGAAAAGGACAGGGGCAATCAGCCCCAGCATTTT. Translated, it gives CASSEKDRGNQPQHF.

The chain is built from TRBV4-2 and TRBJ2-1; possibly TRBD1 for D (6 bases). The CDR3 runs 16 residues. Germline V lookup: CDR1 LGHNA, CDR2 YNFKEQ. V was pared by 5 bases and J by 9 bases, with 23 bases between. The CDR3 nucleotides are TGTGCCAGCAGCGCCCTCGGGACACCCCTAGGGGGTGAGCAGTTCTTC. Protein: CASSALGTPLGGEQFF.

The chain is built from TRBV2 and TRBJ2-6; D possibly uses TRBD1 or TRBD2 (5 bases each). CDR3 length: 17 amino acids. V lost 5 bases and J 6 bases, leaving 20 bases between the germline ends. Germline CDR1 and CDR2: SNHLY and FYNNEI. CDR3 bases: TGTGCCAGCAGTCGACGATCGGGACCCTCCGTGGCCAACGTCCTGACTTTC. Encoded protein: CASSRRSGPSVANVLTF.

This clonotype came up a few times. The chain employs TRBV6-5 and TRBJ2-1, with 11 bases lining up with TRBD2. The CDR3 extends over 17 amino acids. V shed 4 bases and J 8 bases; nucleotides not matched to a gene: 13. The germline V gene has CDR1 MNHEY and CDR2 SVGAGI. CDR3 sequence: CASSWGSLAGGVDEQFF. CDR3 sequence (DNA): TGTGCCAGCAGTTGGGGATCTCTAGCGGGAGGAGTGGATGAGCAGTTCTTC.

This clonotype was recorded a few times. The V gene is TRBV12-3 or TRBV12-4, the J gene TRBJ1-5; TRBD1 matches 9 bases. Trimming removed 5 bases from V and 7 bases from J; junction bases left unmatched: 6. The CDR3 consists of 14 residues. The CDR3 bases are TGTGCCAGCAGTAGGGGGACAGGGAAACAGCCCCAGCATTTT. The encoded protein is CASSRGTGKQPQHF.

About this clonotype itself: The junction does not match germline at one end; this may be a read error. The rearrangement joins TRBV15 to TRBJ2-3; maybe TRBD2 (6 bases). The CDR3 sequence is 13 residues long. CDR1 is LNHNV, CDR2 YYDKDF, per germline (reference sequence). The CDR3 is CATSRDRGRDPDF. CDR3 nucleotide sequence: TGTGCCACCAGCAGAGATCGAGGGCGGGACCCGGATTTT.

Sample share makes this clonotype medium-sized. The V call is TRBV20-1, the J call TRBJ2-2; D uncertain. V was trimmed by 5 bases and J by 0 bases, leaving 4 bases between them. CDR1 is DFQATT, CDR2 SNEGSKA, per germline (reference sequence). The CDR3 sequence is 12 residues long. CDR3 sequence (DNA): TGCAGTGCTGCTACGAACACCGGGGAGCTGTTTTTT. As protein: CSAATNTGELFF.

This clonotype was detected only a few times. The chain is built from TRBV20-1 and TRBJ1-5; 8 bases map to TRBD1. This CDR3 has 16 amino acids. Losses at the gene ends were 3 bases for V and 1 base for J; bases not matched to a gene: 8. Germline V gives CDR1 DFQATT, CDR2 SNEGSKA (reference sequence). This chain's CDR3 is CSARARTGRSNQPQHF. CDR3 sequence (DNA): TGCAGTGCTAGGGCCCGGACAGGGAGAAGCAATCAGCCCCAGCATTTT.

J is TRBJ1-2 and V is TRBV2; D call uncertain. This CDR3 spans 15 amino acids. Per the germline V gene, CDR1 is SNHLY and CDR2 is FYNNEI. Trimming shortened V by 5 bases and J by 2 bases, and 15 bases separated the two germline ends. Here the CDR3 DNA reads TGTGCCAGCAGTTTTACGGGAGCGCTCAACTATGGCTACACCTTC. Its protein product is CASSFTGALNYGYTF.

This rearrangement joins TRBV19 to TRBJ2-3; D gene uncertain. The germline V gene has CDR1 LNHDA and CDR2 SQIVND (reference sequence). Trimming left V 5 bases short and J 0 bases short, with 9 bases between. The CDR3 is 14 amino acids. The DNA of the CDR3 is TGTGCCAGTAGTCCCGTCTCGAGCACAGATACGCAGTATTTT. It yields the protein CASSPVSSTDTQYF.

The CDR3 DNA reads TGTGCCAGCAGCTTATACATTAGCGGGAGGGTACGTCGCACAGATACGCAGTATTTT. Its protein is CASSLYISGRVRRTDTQYF. The chain recombines TRBV7-9 with TRBJ2-3, with 11 bases aligning to TRBD2. The CDR3 length is 19 residues. V dropped 2 bases and J dropped 1; count of bases not matched to a gene: 11. The germline CDR1 and CDR2 sequences are SEHNR and FQNEAQ (reference sequence).

This clonotype was seen more than once but under ten times. V gene TRBV19 combines with J gene TRBJ1-1; a possible D gene is TRBD1 (6 bases). CDR3 length: 14 residues. Germline CDR1 and CDR2: LNHDA and SQIVND (reference sequence). With 3 bases removed from V and 1 base from J, the gap between germline ends came to 9 bases. Here the CDR3 reads CASSMGAWNTEAFF. The DNA for the CDR3 is TGTGCCAGTAGTATGGGGGCGTGGAACACTGAAGCTTTCTTT.

The chain recombines TRBV19 with TRBJ1-5, with D hard to call. This CDR3 is 12 amino acids long. The V end was cut by 2 bases, the J end by 9 bases, with 8 bases between. Germline V CDR1 and CDR2: LNHDA, SQIVND (reference sequence). The CDR3 loop reads CASSISWRPQHF. For the CDR3, the DNA is TGTGCCAGTAGTATAAGTTGGCGGCCCCAGCATTTT.

There are a few counts of this clonotype. CDR3 DNA sequence: TGTGCCAGCAGGGACAGATTGAATGAGCAGTTCTTC. Its protein is CASRDRLNEQFF. The chain is built from TRBV6-1 and TRBJ2-1; D might be TRBD1 (6 bases). This CDR3 contains 12 residues. CDR1 MNHNS and CDR2 SASEGT come from the germline V gene. Trimming took 6 bases from V and 7 from J, leaving 10 bases between them.

In the case of this clonotype: One end of the junction fails to match germline, which may point to a read error. The chain employs TRBV30 and TRBJ1-2; D is possibly TRBD1 (5 bases). This CDR3 spans 12 amino acids. Per germline, CDR1 GTSNPN and CDR2 SVGIG (reference sequence). The CDR3 sequence is CARSEGLYGYTF. CDR3 coding DNA: TGTGCCCGGAGCGAGGGACTCTATGGCTACACCTTC.

Notes on this clonotype: The junction does not match germline at one end; this may be a read error. J is TRBJ1-2 and V is TRBV6-5, with D possibly matching TRBD1 (5 bases). The CDR3 spans 15 residues. Germline CDR1 is MNHEY and CDR2 is SVGAGI. This chain's CDR3 is CASSNSGRWGYGYTF. CDR3 DNA sequence: TGTGCCAGCAGTAACTCCGGGAGGTGGGGGTATGGCTACACCTTC.

This clonotype was detected once. The chain combines TRBV18 with TRBJ2-1, with 9 bases matching TRBD2. The CDR3 covers 16 residues. Germline loops: CDR1 KGHSH, CDR2 LQKENI. J lost 0 bases, V lost 3 bases, and 3 bases had no gene match. The CDR3 bases are TGTGCCAGCTCACCGACTAGCGGCGGCTCCTACAATGAGCAGTTCTTC. Translated, it gives CASSPTSGGSYNEQFF.

There are a few counts of this clonotype. This rearrangement joins TRBV7-9 to TRBJ1-3; TRBD1 aligns across 8 bases. Losses at the gene ends were 4 bases for V and 7 bases for J; bases not matched to a gene: 12. The CDR3 runs 16 residues. Germline lookup yields CDR1 SEHNR and CDR2 FQNEAQ (reference sequence). The CDR3 sequence: CASSSQFRGRGNTIYF. The CDR3 nucleotides are TGTGCCAGCAGCTCCCAATTCAGGGGGCGCGGGAACACCATATATTTT.

The chain carries TRBV7-2 and TRBJ2-7, with D perhaps matching TRBD1 (6 bases). V was pared by 1 base and J by 4 bases, with 11 bases between. The CDR3 covers 14 residues. Germline assignment: CDR1 SGHTA and CDR2 FQGNSA. This CDR3 reads CASSLDSRGYEQYF. The CDR3 coding sequence is TGTGCCAGCAGCTTAGATTCCAGGGGTTACGAGCAGTACTTC.

V usage is TRBV10-3 and J usage is TRBJ2-4, with D possibly being TRBD1 or TRBD2 (5 bases each). The CDR3 runs 13 residues. V lost 5 bases and J lost 7, with 12 bases in between. CDR1 is ENHRY and CDR2 is SYGVKD in the germline V gene. The CDR3 region has the DNA TGTGCCATCAGTAGCGAAGAGGGGAACATTCAGTACTTC. It encodes CAISSEEGNIQYF.